The next 15 T cell receptor delta chains were all read from a single sample in a study of γδ T cells in repeated Plasmodium falciparum infection. TCRdb re-processed the multiplex PCR reads via CATT. The sample lists under 65,000 delta-chain clones, 1.7% occurring once. Flow sorting of PBMC yielded separate Vgamma9/Vdelta2+ and Vdelta2-negative gammadelta T cell populations for bulk repertoire analysis. The specimen sequenced was gamma-delta T cells from blood. These TCRs come from a pool of human donors (malaria-infected and uninfected, not separated).

As to this clone: The TCRdb protein comes from a much larger clone and disagrees with this DNA's translation at residue 4, likely due to a read error; the protein given here is derived from the DNA. The chain links TRDV1 to TRDJ1, with 10 bases fitting TRDD3. The J gene, absent from TCRdb, was called here by matching the DNA to germline. The CDR3 length is 24 residues. Germline CDR1 TSWWSYY, CDR2 QGS. The CDR3 sequence: CALRELASDTGGCRIRRGTDKLIF. In DNA, the CDR3 is TGTGCTCTTAGGGAATTAGCCTCCGATACTGGGGGATGCCGGATTAGGAGAGGCACCGATAAACTCATCTTT.

This clone was counted many times. V gene TRDV1 combines with J gene TRDJ1; 9 nucleotides match TRDD3. Germline assignment: CDR1 TSWWSYY and CDR2 QGS. CDR3 size: 20 residues. The V gene end was trimmed by 5 bases and the J gene end by 4 bases; junction bases not matched to a gene: 23. This CDR3 is CALGFLRKGRGYVYGDKLIF. The DNA for the CDR3 is TGTGCTCTTGGGTTCCTTCGGAAGGGAAGGGGATACGTCTACGGCGATAAACTCATCTTT.

In this sample, this clone turned up many times. This specimen includes other DNA sequences encoding the same CDR3. The chain recombines TRDV1 with TRDJ1; D may be TRDD2 (9 bases). Per the germline V gene, CDR1 is TSWWSYY and CDR2 is QGS. CDR3 length: 26 amino acids. Trimming pared 0 bases from V and 2 bases from J, leaving 43 bases between. CDR3 bases: TGTGCTCTTGGGGAACTTCTTGGCCTTCCTACAACGGGGGTACTGGGGGTCACCTACCTGACCGATAAACTCATCTTT. Translating it yields CALGELLGLPTTGVLGVTYLTDKLIF.

This clone was seen a handful of times. A read error likely explains this, since a far larger clone differs by one base. Other DNA sequences within the sample encode an identical CDR3. The chain carries TRDV1 and TRDJ1, with TRDD2 as a possible D gene (6 bases). The V gene lost 4 bases and the J gene lost 2 bases, with 32 bases spanning the gap. The CDR3 loop spans 21 amino acids. CDR1 and CDR2 from the germline V gene are TSWWSYY and QGS. As DNA, the CDR3 is TGTGCTCTTGGGGGGAGAGGCCTTCCCTCCACAATCCGGGAGCATACCGATAAACTCATCTTT. Translation gives CALGGRGLPSTIREHTDKLIF.

Of note for this clone: The TCRdb protein comes from a much larger clone and disagrees with this DNA's translation at residue 23, likely due to a read error; the protein given here is derived from the DNA. The rearrangement links TRDV1 to TRDJ1; TRDD3 matches 10 bases. The CDR3 has 24 residues. Germline V gene lookup returns CDR1 TSWWSYY and CDR2 QGS. DNA of the CDR3: TGTGCTCTTGGGTTGCCTCAGCCTTCCTCAGTACTGGGGGATTTGGTAGCGTACACCGATAAACTCACCTTT. The encoded protein is CALGLPQPSSVLGDLVAYTDKLTF.

Remarks on this clone: One base separates it from a far larger clone, so it is likely a read error. Other DNA sequences within the sample encode an identical CDR3. The chain links TRDV2 to TRDJ1; D unresolved. The J gene, absent from TCRdb, was called here by matching the DNA to germline. Germline V gene lookup returns CDR1 GEAIGNYY and CDR2 EKD. This CDR3 has 14 residues. V was trimmed by 3 bases and J by 0 bases, leaving 10 bases between them. CDR3 in DNA: TGTGCCTGTGACCCCGCCGGGAACACCGATAAACTCATCTTT. Amino acids: CACDPAGNTDKLIF.

As to this clone: The protein TCRdb lists belongs to a much larger clone and differs from this DNA's translation at residue 5, which points to a read error; the protein shown is made from the DNA. The rearrangement joins TRDV1 to TRDJ1; 10 bases align to TRDD3. The CDR3 runs to 22 residues. After removal of 4 bases from V and 0 bases from J, the junction contained 23 bases not matched to a gene. Looked up from germline, CDR1 is TSWWSYY and CDR2 is QGS. The DNA for the CDR3 is TGTGCTCTTGGGGCCATACGTCCCGGCTGGGGCTTGGGGGATACTGACACCGATAAACTCATCTTT. Protein sequence: CALGAIRPGWGLGDTDTDKLIF.

Of note for this clone: It differs at one base from a far larger clone, so likely a read error. This sample also contains other DNA sequences that code for the same CDR3. V is TRDV2 and J is TRDJ4; D gene ambiguous. Because TCRdb records no J gene, it was assigned here through a match of the DNA to germline. The CDR3 loop spans 16 amino acids. The germline gives CDR1 GEAIGNYY, CDR2 EKD. V was trimmed by 3 bases and J by 2 bases, leaving 21 bases between them. The CDR3 DNA reads TGTGCCTGTGACCTTCGGGCCTTGGGAAACGGTAGACCCCTGATCTTT. Translating it yields CACDLRALGNGRPLIF.

Of note for this clone: Translating this DNA gives a protein that differs at residue 9 from the TCRdb one, which belongs to a much larger clone; a read error is likely, and the protein shown is this translation. V is TRDV3 and J is TRDJ1; 9 positions agree with TRDD3. TCRdb records no J gene; here it was assigned by comparing the DNA to germline. CDR3 size: 21 residues. With V trimmed by 2 bases and J by 0 bases, 25 bases remained unmatched. Per the germline V gene, CDR1 is TVYSNPD and CDR2 is GDNSRS (reference sequence). CDR3: CAFRVGIPIVYWGTHTDKLIF. CDR3 coding DNA: TGTGCCTTTCGGGTGGGCATTCCCATTGTGTACTGGGGGACGCACACCGATAAACTCATCTTT. Variable domain in full (rest from reference TRDV3 and TRDJ1): CDKVTQSSPDQTVASGSEVVLLCTYDTVYSNPDLFWYRIRPDYSFQFVFYGDNSRSEGADFTQGRFSVKHILTQKAFHLVISPVRTEDSATYYCAFRVGIPIVYWGTHTDKLIFGKGTRVTVEP.

Remarks on this clone: The protein given by TCRdb reflects a much larger clone and differs at residue 15 from this DNA's translation, likely from a read error; the protein shown is the DNA's translation. The rearrangement joins TRDV1 to TRDJ1; weak D call: TRDD3 (7 bases). Since TCRdb gives no J gene, matching the DNA to germline was used here to assign it. Germline CDR1 reads TSWWSYY; CDR2 reads QGS. V was clipped by 2 bases and J by 2 bases, with 36 bases between them. The CDR3 sequence is 23 residues long. Written as DNA, the CDR3 is TGTGCTCTTGGGGAAATTGGGGGAACTTCCTCTTCATACTGGGAGATACGGACCGATAAACTCATCTTT. This encodes CALGEIGGTSSSYWEIRTDKLIF.

Of note for this clone: Only one base separates this from a far larger clonotype, so it likely reflects a read error. At the DNA level, this CDR3 is encoded by other sequences in the same sample as well. The V gene is TRDV1, the J gene TRDJ1, with 9 positions matching TRDD3. This CDR3 is 18 amino acids long. Germline assignment: CDR1 TSWWSYY and CDR2 QGS. CDR3 amino acids: CALGERTGGREYTDKLIF. CDR3 in DNA: TGTGCTCTTGGGGAACGGACTGGGGGACGTGAGTACACTGATAAACTCATCTTT.

A few counts support this clone. A read error likely explains this, since a far larger clone differs by one base. CDR3 in amino acids: CALGHTNSLQYWGIRTDVYTDKLIF. In DNA, the CDR3 is TGCGCTCTTGGGCATACTAACAGTCTCCAGTACTGGGGGATACGGACGGACGTTTACACCGATAAACTCATCTTT. V gene TRDV1 combines with J gene TRDJ1; 13 bases align to TRDD3. No J segment appears in TCRdb, so it was assigned here by matching the sequence to germline. This CDR3 has 25 amino acids. From germline, CDR1 is TSWWSYY and CDR2 QGS.

This clone was seen more than once but under ten times. TCRdb pairs this DNA with a much larger clone's protein that differs at residue 5, likely a read error; the protein shown was translated from the DNA. The chain is built from TRDV2 and TRDJ1; 7 bases map to TRDD3. The ends lost 0 bases at V and 0 bases at J; junction bases unmatched: 9. CDR1 and CDR2 from the germline V gene are GEAIGNYY and EKD. CDR3 size: 17 residues. The CDR3 region is CACDTRLLGFNTDKLIF. In DNA, the CDR3 is TGTGCCTGTGACACCCGCCTACTGGGGTTTAACACCGATAAACTCATCTTT.

This clone rates as medium-sized. This CDR3 is also generated by other DNA sequences in the sample. This chain links TRDV3 with TRDJ1; D not resolved. The CDR3 runs 14 residues. Trimming left V 0 bases short and J 0 bases short, with 11 bases between. Germline assignment: CDR1 TVYSNPD and CDR2 GDNSRS (reference sequence). CDR3 loop: CAFSTPAYTDKLIF. The CDR3 DNA reads as TGTGCCTTTAGTACCCCCGCTTACACCGATAAACTCATCTTT.

A note on this clone: This probably arose from a read error, given a far larger clone one base away. Distinct nucleotide sequences in the sample also encode this CDR3. The J gene is TRDJ1, the V gene TRDV1; D is ambiguous. As TCRdb names no J gene, one was assigned here on the basis of a DNA match to germline. The germline V and J ends were trimmed by 0 bases and 3 bases, with 53 bases remaining between them. The CDR3 covers 29 residues. CDR1 is TSWWSYY and CDR2 is QGS in the germline V gene. CDR3 coding DNA: TGTGCTCTTGGGGAACTAGGCCCCCTTGAGAGTGGGACCGAAACGCCCAGTGCCCCCGCCGTCCGATATTCCGATAAACTCATCTTT. Its protein product is CALGELGPLESGTETPSAPAVRYSDKLIF.